A selection of T cell receptor beta chains follows, all from one sample in a study of blood T cells in healthy people across ages. TCRdb passed the 5' RACE reads through MiXCR, listing each CDR3 protein once. Of roughly 900,000 distinct CDR3 sequences listed, under 50% are singletons. Sequencing was performed on blood. The source is a man aged 25 to 40 in good health. CDR3s include the opening cysteine and the closing phenylalanine or tryptophan. Each record gives: CDR3 protein, CDR3 DNA, J gene, D gene, CDR3 length, clone size, V gene. A D gene is named only where the DNA matches it firmly. Rows may omit the clone size; those that give it use once, few, many or a size class.

CDR3aa: CASTSEIRGKYF
CDR3nt: TGTGCCAGCACCTCTGAGATCCGGGGAAAGTACTTC
j_gene: TRBJ2-5
d_gene: NA
len: 12
abundance: NA
v_gene: TRBV6-2/TRBV6-3

CDR3aa: CASSDGGASTDTQYF
CDR3nt: TGTGCCAGCAGTGACGGCGGGGCTAGCACAGATACGCAGTATTTT
j_gene: TRBJ2-3
d_gene: NA
len: 15
abundance: many
v_gene: TRBV2

CDR3aa: CASSSGTGAVLTF
CDR3nt: TGTGCCAGCAGCTCCGGGACAGGGGCCGTCCTGACTTTC
j_gene: TRBJ2-6
d_gene: TRBD1
len: 13
abundance: NA
v_gene: TRBV7-3

CDR3aa: CASRSRVSGDTQYF
CDR3nt: TGTGCCAGCAGATCGCGGGTATCGGGAGATACGCAGTATTTT
j_gene: TRBJ2-3
d_gene: NA
len: 14
abundance: NA
v_gene: TRBV28

CDR3aa: CASSHDRENYGYTF
CDR3nt: TGTGCCAGCAGCCATGACAGGGAGAACTATGGCTACACCTTC
j_gene: TRBJ1-2
d_gene: TRBD1
len: 14
abundance: NA
v_gene: TRBV3-1

CDR3aa: CASSRSGGMETQYF
CDR3nt: TGTGCCAGCAGCCGTTCAGGGGGCATGGAGACCCAGTACTTC
j_gene: TRBJ2-5
d_gene: TRBD1
len: 14
abundance: NA
v_gene: TRBV12-3/TRBV12-4

CDR3aa: CASSLRTGGWETQYF
CDR3nt: TGTGCCAGCAGTCTCCGGACAGGGGGCTGGGAGACCCAGTACTTC
j_gene: TRBJ2-5
d_gene: TRBD1
len: 15
abundance: NA
v_gene: TRBV12-3/TRBV12-4

CDR3aa: CASPSPLHF
CDR3nt: TGTGCCAGCCCCTCACCCCTCCACTTT
j_gene: TRBJ1-6
d_gene: NA
len: 9
abundance: few
v_gene: TRBV27

CDR3aa: CASSLGQGSFGQYF
CDR3nt: TGTGCCAGCAGCTTGGGACAGGGCTCTTTCGGGCAGTACTTC
j_gene: TRBJ2-7
d_gene: TRBD1
len: 14
abundance: few
v_gene: TRBV5-5

CDR3aa: CASSLGGQGPYGYTF
CDR3nt: TGTGCCAGCAGCTTAGGAGGACAGGGGCCCTATGGCTACACCTTC
j_gene: TRBJ1-2
d_gene: TRBD1
len: 15
abundance: NA
v_gene: TRBV11-2

CDR3aa: CASSANGGYGYTF
CDR3nt: TGTGCCAGCAGTGCAAACGGGGGGTATGGCTACACCTTC
j_gene: TRBJ1-2
d_gene: NA
len: 13
abundance: few
v_gene: TRBV25-1

CDR3aa: CAISDGKGAPYEQYF
CDR3nt: TGTGCCATCAGTGACGGGAAAGGGGCGCCCTACGAGCAGTACTTC
j_gene: TRBJ2-7
d_gene: NA
len: 15
abundance: few
v_gene: TRBV10-3

CDR3aa: CASSYGKNTDTQYF
CDR3nt: TGTGCCAGCAGTTACGGCAAGAACACAGATACGCAGTATTTT
j_gene: TRBJ2-3
d_gene: NA
len: 14
abundance: NA
v_gene: TRBV6-6

CDR3aa: CASRGTARRGTNEKLFF
CDR3nt: TGTGCCAGCCGGGGGACAGCCCGACGCGGAACTAATGAAAAACTGTTTTTT
j_gene: TRBJ1-4
d_gene: TRBD1
len: 17
abundance: NA
v_gene: TRBV7-9

CDR3aa: CASSPRREQYF
CDR3nt: TGTGCCAGCAGCCCGCGAAGAGAGCAGTACTTC
j_gene: TRBJ2-7
d_gene: NA
len: 11
abundance: NA
v_gene: TRBV7-8

CDR3aa: CASRTGTNYRTDTQYF
CDR3nt: TGTGCCAGCAGGACAGGGACTAACTACCGCACAGATACGCAGTATTTT
j_gene: TRBJ2-3
d_gene: NA
len: 16
abundance: NA
v_gene: TRBV12-3/TRBV12-4

CDR3aa: CASSQDFRTNEQFF
CDR3nt: TGCGCCAGCAGCCAAGATTTCCGCACTAATGAGCAGTTCTTC
j_gene: TRBJ2-1
d_gene: NA
len: 14
abundance: few
v_gene: TRBV4-3

CDR3aa: CASSDISDNQGYTF
CDR3nt: TGTGCCAGCAGTGACATTTCGGACAATCAAGGCTACACCTTC
j_gene: TRBJ1-2
d_gene: NA
len: 14
abundance: NA
v_gene: TRBV2

CDR3aa: CASTRDSGSYEQYF
CDR3nt: TGTGCCAGCACCCGGGACTCTGGATCCTACGAGCAGTACTTC
j_gene: TRBJ2-7
d_gene: NA
len: 14
abundance: many
v_gene: TRBV12-3/TRBV12-4

CDR3aa: CASSDDEEQLNTF
CDR3nt: TGTGCCAGCTCCGACGATGAGGAACAACTGAACACCTTC
j_gene: TRBJ1-2
d_gene: NA
len: 13
abundance: once
v_gene: TRBV18

CDR3aa: CASSSYDGVEQYF
CDR3nt: TGTGCCAGCAGCTCTTACGACGGAGTAGAGCAGTACTTC
j_gene: TRBJ2-5
d_gene: NA
len: 13
abundance: once
v_gene: TRBV3-1

CDR3aa: CASRSTESNGYTF
CDR3nt: TGTGCCAGCAGGTCGACAGAATCGAATGGCTACACCTTC
j_gene: TRBJ1-2
d_gene: NA
len: 13
abundance: few
v_gene: TRBV2

CDR3aa: CASIPGQGTGELFF
CDR3nt: TGTGCCAGCATCCCAGGACAGGGAACCGGGGAGCTGTTTTTT
j_gene: TRBJ2-2
d_gene: TRBD1
len: 14
abundance: NA
v_gene: TRBV12-3/TRBV12-4

CDR3aa: CASSPLDGWTEAFF
CDR3nt: TGTGCCAGCAGTCCCTTAGACGGCTGGACTGAAGCTTTCTTT
j_gene: TRBJ1-1
d_gene: NA
len: 14
abundance: NA
v_gene: TRBV28

CDR3aa: CASSSDSHEQFF
CDR3nt: TGTGCCAGCAGCTCGGACTCCCATGAGCAGTTCTTC
j_gene: TRBJ2-1
d_gene: NA
len: 12
abundance: few
v_gene: TRBV13

CDR3aa: CASSQGDRDGELFF
CDR3nt: TGCGCCAGCAGCCAGGGGGACAGGGACGGGGAGCTGTTTTTT
j_gene: TRBJ2-2
d_gene: TRBD1
len: 14
abundance: NA
v_gene: TRBV4-3

CDR3aa: CASSFFPTGNYGYTF
CDR3nt: TGTGCCAGCAGTTTTTTTCCGACAGGGAACTATGGCTACACCTTC
j_gene: TRBJ1-2
d_gene: TRBD1
len: 15
abundance: few
v_gene: TRBV2

CDR3aa: CASSQDRAVADTQYF
CDR3nt: TGTGCCAGCAGCCAGGACAGGGCAGTCGCAGATACGCAGTATTTT
j_gene: TRBJ2-3
d_gene: TRBD1
len: 15
abundance: NA
v_gene: TRBV7-2

CDR3aa: CASSWIYGYTF
CDR3nt: TGTGCCAGCAGTTGGATCTATGGCTACACCTTC
j_gene: TRBJ1-2
d_gene: NA
len: 11
abundance: NA
v_gene: TRBV12-3/TRBV12-4

CDR3aa: CASSQGQNNNEQFF
CDR3nt: TGTGCCAGCAGCCAGGGACAGAATAACAATGAGCAGTTCTTC
j_gene: TRBJ2-1
d_gene: TRBD1
len: 14
abundance: NA
v_gene: TRBV9

CDR3aa: CASSYSGDAQYF
CDR3nt: TGTGCCAGCAGTTACTCGGGAGATGCGCAGTATTTT
j_gene: TRBJ2-3
d_gene: NA
len: 12
abundance: NA
v_gene: TRBV6-2/TRBV6-3

CDR3aa: CASSESAGSAYNEQFF
CDR3nt: TGTGCCAGCAGTGAATCGGCGGGCTCCGCCTACAATGAGCAGTTCTTC
j_gene: TRBJ2-1
d_gene: NA
len: 16
abundance: NA
v_gene: TRBV25-1

CDR3aa: CASSHTGQQFF
CDR3nt: TGTGCCAGCAGCCACACGGGGCAGCAGTTCTTC
j_gene: TRBJ2-1
d_gene: NA
len: 11
abundance: NA
v_gene: TRBV3-1

CDR3aa: CASSLDGAEAFF
CDR3nt: TGCGCCAGCAGCTTGGATGGCGCTGAAGCTTTCTTT
j_gene: TRBJ1-1
d_gene: NA
len: 12
abundance: once
v_gene: TRBV5-1

CDR3aa: CASSAPGHLNYGYTF
CDR3nt: TGTGCCAGCAGTGCCCCCGGGCATCTTAACTATGGCTACACCTTC
j_gene: TRBJ1-2
d_gene: NA
len: 15
abundance: NA
v_gene: TRBV6-1

CDR3aa: CASSQESAGGPREQFF
CDR3nt: TGTGCCAGCAGCCAAGAGTCAGCGGGGGGGCCCCGTGAGCAGTTCTTC
j_gene: TRBJ2-1
d_gene: TRBD2
len: 16
abundance: few
v_gene: TRBV4-2

CDR3aa: CASRTSPRETQYF
CDR3nt: TGTGCCAGCAGAACAAGCCCTCGGGAGACCCAGTACTTC
j_gene: TRBJ2-5
d_gene: NA
len: 13
abundance: NA
v_gene: TRBV6-5

CDR3aa: CASSGSPRGSYGYTF
CDR3nt: TGTGCCAGCAGTGGGTCTCCCAGGGGGTCCTATGGCTACACCTTC
j_gene: TRBJ1-2
d_gene: TRBD1
len: 15
abundance: few
v_gene: TRBV6-1

CDR3aa: CASSQEPTVEQYF
CDR3nt: TGTGCCAGCAGCCAAGAACCCACCGTGGAGCAGTACTTC
j_gene: TRBJ2-7
d_gene: NA
len: 13
abundance: NA
v_gene: TRBV4-2

CDR3aa: CASSWDMTYEQYF
CDR3nt: TGCGCCAGCAGCTGGGACATGACCTACGAGCAGTACTTC
j_gene: TRBJ2-7
d_gene: NA
len: 13
abundance: NA
v_gene: TRBV5-1

CDR3aa: CASSGGDRGLYGYTF
CDR3nt: TGTGCCAGCAGCGGGGGGGACAGGGGGCTGTATGGCTACACCTTC
j_gene: TRBJ1-2
d_gene: TRBD1
len: 15
abundance: NA
v_gene: TRBV5-4

CDR3aa: CASSVGTGLREQYF
CDR3nt: TGTGCCAGCAGCGTAGGTACAGGCCTGAGGGAGCAGTACTTC
j_gene: TRBJ2-7
d_gene: NA
len: 14
abundance: NA
v_gene: TRBV9

CDR3aa: CASSPQGYEQFF
CDR3nt: TGTGCCAGCTCACCACAGGGGTATGAGCAGTTCTTC
j_gene: TRBJ2-1
d_gene: TRBD1
len: 12
abundance: many
v_gene: TRBV6-5

CDR3aa: CASSLNQGETQYF
CDR3nt: TGTGCCAGCAGCTTAAACCAAGGGGAGACCCAGTACTTC
j_gene: TRBJ2-5
d_gene: NA
len: 13
abundance: NA
v_gene: TRBV7-2

CDR3aa: CASSERDLTAGNTIYF
CDR3nt: TGTGCCAGCAGCGAGAGGGACCTAACGGCTGGAAACACCATATATTTT
j_gene: TRBJ1-3
d_gene: NA
len: 16
abundance: NA
v_gene: TRBV7-9

CDR3aa: CASTRGEPGYNNEQFF
CDR3nt: TGTGCCAGCACGAGGGGAGAACCTGGCTACAATAATGAGCAGTTCTTC
j_gene: TRBJ2-1
d_gene: NA
len: 16
abundance: few
v_gene: TRBV27

CDR3aa: CASSFVLAEETQYF
CDR3nt: TGTGCCAGCAGCTTTGTCCTAGCGGAAGAGACCCAGTACTTC
j_gene: TRBJ2-5
d_gene: TRBD2
len: 14
abundance: NA
v_gene: TRBV7-9

CDR3aa: CASSNVGGEEYF
CDR3nt: TGTGCCAGCAGTAACGTGGGGGGGGAAGAGTATTTT
j_gene: TRBJ2-3
d_gene: TRBD2
len: 12
abundance: NA
v_gene: TRBV28

CDR3aa: CASSQAGRTGELFF
CDR3nt: TGTGCCAGCAGCCAAGCGGGGAGGACCGGGGAGCTGTTTTTT
j_gene: TRBJ2-2
d_gene: NA
len: 14
abundance: NA
v_gene: TRBV3-1

CDR3aa: CASSELAGGDTDTQYF
CDR3nt: TGTGCCAGCAGTGAACTAGCGGGGGGGGACACAGATACGCAGTATTTT
j_gene: TRBJ2-3
d_gene: TRBD2
len: 16
abundance: NA
v_gene: TRBV2

CDR3aa: CASSQDLASSSYNEQFF
CDR3nt: TGTGCCAGCAGCCAAGATCTAGCTTCCAGCTCCTACAATGAGCAGTTCTTC
j_gene: TRBJ2-1
d_gene: NA
len: 17
abundance: few
v_gene: TRBV3-1

CDR3aa: CSGAEGSSYEQYF
CDR3nt: TGCAGCGGGGCCGAGGGGAGCTCCTACGAGCAGTACTTC
j_gene: TRBJ2-7
d_gene: NA
len: 13
abundance: few
v_gene: TRBV29-1

CDR3aa: CASSVKEDTQYF
CDR3nt: TGTGCCAGCAGCGTAAAAGAAGATACGCAGTATTTT
j_gene: TRBJ2-3
d_gene: NA
len: 12
abundance: NA
v_gene: TRBV9

CDR3aa: CASGGTGRMTEQYF
CDR3nt: TGTGCCAGCGGTGGGACAGGGAGAATGACCGAGCAGTACTTC
j_gene: TRBJ2-7
d_gene: TRBD1
len: 14
abundance: NA
v_gene: TRBV11-3